This TCR beta chain was identified during a study of cytomegalovirus exposure and HLA in healthy donors. PCR used 60 Vbeta primers and 13 Jbeta primers. Clones were sequenced by immunoSEQ multiplex PCR, and TCRdb holds only the in-frame ones, with some missing. Its table lists over 90,000 clones. The CDR3 loop spans 19 amino acids. Germline values: CDR1 SQVTM, CDR2 ANQGSEA. With 7 bases clipped from V and 4 bases from J, the junction kept 22 bases outside the gene matches. This receptor was identified in a man in his forties or fifties in good health and CMV-seronegative. V usage is TRBV29-1 and J usage is TRBJ2-3, with 11 bases matching TRBD2. Sequencing was performed on PBMCs. CDR3 nucleotide sequence: TGCAGCGCCGAGTCCATATGGGGTAGCGGGAGGGAAGTATCAGATACGCAGTATTTT. It yields the protein CSAESIWGSGREVSDTQYF.